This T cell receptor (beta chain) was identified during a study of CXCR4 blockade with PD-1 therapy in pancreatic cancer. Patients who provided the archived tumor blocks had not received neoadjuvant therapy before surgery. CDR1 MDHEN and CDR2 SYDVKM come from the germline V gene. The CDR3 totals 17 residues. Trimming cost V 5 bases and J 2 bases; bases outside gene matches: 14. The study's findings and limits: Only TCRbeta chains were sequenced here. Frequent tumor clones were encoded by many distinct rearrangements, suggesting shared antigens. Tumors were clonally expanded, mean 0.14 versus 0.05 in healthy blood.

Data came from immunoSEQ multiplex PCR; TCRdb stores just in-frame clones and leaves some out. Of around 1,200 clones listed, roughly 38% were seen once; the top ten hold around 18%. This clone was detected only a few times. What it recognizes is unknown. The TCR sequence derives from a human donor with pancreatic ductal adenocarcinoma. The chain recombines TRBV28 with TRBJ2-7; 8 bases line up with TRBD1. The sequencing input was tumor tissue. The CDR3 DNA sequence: TGTGCCAGCAGTCATATATCCGGGACAGGTACGACCTACGAGCAGTACTTC. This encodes CASSHISGTGTTYEQYF.